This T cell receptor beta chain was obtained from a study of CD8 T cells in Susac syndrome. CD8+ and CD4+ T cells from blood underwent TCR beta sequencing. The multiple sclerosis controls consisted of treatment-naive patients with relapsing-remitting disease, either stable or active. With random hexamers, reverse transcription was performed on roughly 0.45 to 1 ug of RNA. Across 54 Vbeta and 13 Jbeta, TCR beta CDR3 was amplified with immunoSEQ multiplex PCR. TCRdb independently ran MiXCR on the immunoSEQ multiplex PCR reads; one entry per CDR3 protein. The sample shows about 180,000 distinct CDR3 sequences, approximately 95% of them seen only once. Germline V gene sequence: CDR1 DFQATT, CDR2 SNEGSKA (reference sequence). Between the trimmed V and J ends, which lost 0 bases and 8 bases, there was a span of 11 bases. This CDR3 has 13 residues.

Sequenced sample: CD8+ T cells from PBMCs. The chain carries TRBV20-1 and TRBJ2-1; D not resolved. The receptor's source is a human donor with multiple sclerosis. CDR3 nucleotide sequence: TGCAGTGCTAGAGATCTTTTCGGAGATGAGCAGTTCTTC. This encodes CSARDLFGDEQFF.